One sample yielded the 14 T cell receptor beta chains listed below, sequenced in a study of T-cell memory formation after mild COVID-19. TCRdb re-called the 5' RACE reads with MiXCR, one entry per CDR3 protein. The sample records 300,000 to 350,000 distinct CDR3 sequences, approximately 19% being singletons. Sequencing used PBMCs or a T cell subset sorted from them (not recorded which). These receptors were obtained from a man aged 18 to 30 who had mild COVID-19 (a few samples of this study predate the infection). Cell type and time point are not known.

This clonotype occurred a few times. The rearrangement links TRBV6-1 to TRBJ1-6, with D possibly matching TRBD1 (5 bases). Between the trimmed V and J ends, which lost 5 bases and 8 bases, there was a span of 13 bases. This CDR3 has 14 residues. CDR1 is MNHNS, CDR2 SASEGT, per germline. Here the CDR3 reads CASSPRGLDSPLHF. For the CDR3, the DNA is TGTGCCAGCAGTCCAAGGGGCCTCGATTCACCCCTCCACTTT.

This clonotype appeared a few times. The chain carries TRBV10-3 and TRBJ1-5; no clear D gene. Germline-derived CDR1 and CDR2 are ENHRY and SYGVKD. Between the trimmed V and J ends, which lost 3 bases and 0 bases, there was a span of 9 bases. This CDR3 has 15 residues. The CDR3 reads CAISDWGYSNQPQHF. CDR3 bases: TGTGCCATCAGTGACTGGGGATATAGCAATCAGCCCCAGCATTTT.

This clonotype has more than one count but fewer than ten. This chain connects TRBV27 to TRBJ2-1; 7 nucleotides match TRBD1. Germline V gene lookup returns CDR1 MNHEY and CDR2 SMNVEV (reference sequence). The trim removed 5 bases at V and 4 bases at J, leaving 5 bases unmatched. The CDR3 length is 14 residues. CDR3 amino acids: CASSRTGYYNEQFF. As DNA, the CDR3 is TGTGCCAGCAGTCGGACAGGCTATTACAATGAGCAGTTCTTC.

This clonotype has a count of ten or more. This chain links TRBV29-1 with TRBJ2-4; D might be TRBD1 or TRBD2, each matching 6 bases. The V gene lost 7 bases and the J gene lost 0 bases, with 13 bases spanning the gap. Looked up from germline, CDR1 is SQVTM and CDR2 is ANQGSEA. The CDR3 runs to 14 residues. CDR3 coding DNA: TGCAGCGCTGCTGGGGGGCTAGCCAAAAACATTCAGTACTTC. It specifies CSAAGGLAKNIQYF.

This clonotype came up many times. The chain uses TRBV11-2 and TRBJ2-5; D remains unclear. From germline, CDR1 is SGHAT and CDR2 FQNNGV. Between the trimmed V and J ends, which lost 3 bases and 0 bases, there was a span of 5 bases. There are 13 residues in the CDR3. This chain's CDR3 is CASSLGNQETQYF. CDR3 sequence (DNA): TGTGCCAGCAGCTTGGGGAACCAAGAGACCCAGTACTTC.

In this sample, this clonotype turned up a few times. The chain carries TRBV5-1 and TRBJ2-5; 13 bases are a match to TRBD2. With V trimmed by 2 bases and J by 4 bases, 5 bases remained unmatched. This CDR3 has 16 amino acids. From germline, CDR1 is SGHRS and CDR2 YFSETQ. CDR3 loop: CASSFGLAGDGETQYF. For the CDR3, the DNA is TGCGCCAGCAGCTTCGGACTAGCGGGGGATGGAGAGACCCAGTACTTC.

This clonotype was observed a handful of times. The chain recombines TRBV10-1 with TRBJ2-7; D is unresolved. With 6 bases removed from V and 3 bases from J, the gap between germline ends came to 18 bases. The CDR3 contains 15 residues. CDR1 is WNHNN, CDR2 SYGVQD, per germline (reference sequence). Here the CDR3 DNA reads TGCGCCAGCAGCCCAGTGGGAAAAAGTTACTACGAGCAGTACTTC. Translation gives CASSPVGKSYYEQYF.

This clonotype was counted only a few times. The chain couples TRBV7-9 to TRBJ2-1; 11 bases are shared with TRBD2. The V gene end was trimmed by 4 bases and the J gene end by 6 bases; junction bases not matched to a gene: 20. The CDR3 is made up of 20 amino acids. Germline assignment: CDR1 SEHNR and CDR2 FQNEAQ (reference sequence). Written as DNA, the CDR3 is TGTGCCAGCAGCTCCACCTCCGTCCCGAAGACTAGCGGGGCCCCCAATGAGCAGTTCTTC. It is translated as CASSSTSVPKTSGAPNEQFF.

This clonotype turned up a few times. This sequence joins TRBV10-3 and TRBJ2-3; possible D gene TRBD1, 5 bases. Per the germline V gene, CDR1 is ENHRY and CDR2 is SYGVKD. The V gene lost 9 bases and the J gene lost 6 bases, with 10 bases spanning the gap. This CDR3 has 11 residues. CDR3 protein: CAILGADTQYF. The CDR3, as DNA: TGTGCCATTCTAGGGGCTGATACGCAGTATTTT.

The chain joins TRBV27 to TRBJ2-5, with D perhaps matching TRBD2 (5 bases). The CDR3 runs 14 residues. Trimming removed 3 bases from V and 4 bases from J, with 12 bases in between. Per the germline V gene, CDR1 is MNHEY and CDR2 is SMNVEV (reference sequence). The CDR3, as DNA: TGTGCCAGCAGTTTTCGGGCTAGCCTAGAGACCCAGTACTTC. It codes for CASSFRASLETQYF.

This chain uses TRBV28 with TRBJ1-4; D is perhaps TRBD1 (5 bases). The V end lost 5 bases, the J end lost 8 bases, and 15 bases lay between the germline ends. Germline assignment: CDR1 MDHEN and CDR2 SYDVKM. The CDR3 runs 14 residues. The CDR3 protein is CASSQTGPWEKLFF. The DNA of the CDR3 is TGTGCCAGCAGTCAGACGGGACCTTGGGAAAAACTGTTTTTT. The whole variable domain, remainder taken from reference TRBV28 and TRBJ1-4, is DVKVTQSSRYLVKRTGEKVFLECVQDMDHENMFWYRQDPGLGLRLIYFSYDVKMKEKGDIPEGYSVSREKKERFSLILESASTNQTSMYLCASSQTGPWEKLFFGSGTQLSVL.

This clonotype was picked up a small number of times. The chain carries TRBV7-9 and TRBJ2-2; D is ambiguous. The CDR3 is 14 residues long. V gave up 1 base and J gave up 6 bases, with 9 bases separating them. Germline V gene lookup returns CDR1 SEHNR and CDR2 FQNEAQ (reference sequence). DNA of the CDR3: TGTGCCAGCAGCTTAGGGAGCAATGCCGGGGAGCTGTTTTTT. It is translated as CASSLGSNAGELFF. The full variable domain, its missing parts supplied by reference TRBV7-9 and TRBJ2-2, is DTGVSQNPRHKITKRGQNVTFRCDPISEHNRLYWYRQTLGQGPEFLTYFQNEAQLEKSRLLSDRFSAERPKGSFSTLEIQRTEQGDSAMYLCASSLGSNAGELFFGEGSRLTVL.

This clonotype turned up a few times. The chain employs TRBV10-3 and TRBJ1-2; tentatively, D is TRBD1 (6 bases). V was shortened by 0 bases and J by 8 bases, with 16 bases between the two germline ends. The CDR3 has 15 residues. CDR1 is ENHRY and CDR2 is SYGVKD in the germline V gene. In DNA, the CDR3 is TGTGCCATCAGTGAGTCTGGGGGCAGGGATCAAGGCTACACCTTC. Protein product: CAISESGGRDQGYTF.

This clonotype was observed a single time. The chain links TRBV6-6 to TRBJ1-1, with D perhaps matching TRBD1 (6 bases). V lost 2 bases, J lost 0 bases, and 25 bases lay in between. The CDR3 covers 20 residues. Germline V gene data show CDR1 as MNHNY and CDR2 as SVGAGI (reference sequence). This CDR3 is CASSYSSGWQGGDMNTEAFF. As DNA, the CDR3 is TGTGCCAGCAGTTACAGTTCCGGCTGGCAGGGTGGGGACATGAACACTGAAGCTTTCTTT.